This T cell receptor (beta chain) is drawn from a study of Graves' ophthalmopathy and Graves' hyperthyroidism. About the study: Peripheral blood was collected at initial diagnosis, before any treatment. Study-level findings and limits: Among thyroid clonotypes expanded above 0.001 frequency, most also appeared in blood.

Investigators amplified TCR beta CDR3 regions from RNA transcripts. HTBI primers were employed in first-round RT-PCR, then a second-round multiplex PCR followed. TCRdb called the multiplex PCR reads again in MiXCR, with one record for every CDR3 protein. The sample has hundreds of thousands of distinct CDR3 sequences, just over 15% seen once; the top ten hold roughly 7%. The CDR3 loop spans 14 amino acids. V gave up 4 bases and J gave up 0 bases, with 10 bases separating them. Germline V lookup: CDR1 SGDLS, CDR2 YYNGEE. Notes on this clonotype: Its cognate antigen is unknown.

This receptor was identified in a woman aged 18-35 years with stable Graves' hyperthyroidism. The rearrangement links TRBV9 to TRBJ1-1, with D unresolved. Input material: peripheral blood. Written as DNA, the CDR3 is TGTGCCAGCAGCCCCACCCCCGTGAACACTGAAGCTTTCTTT. This codes for CASSPTPVNTEAFF.